The 32 T cell receptor beta chains reported below all come from one sample, sequenced in a study of blood T cell repertoires in COVID-19 (dated by TCRdb to the early 2020s). The library was produced with the immunoSEQ multiplex PCR assay. Here the immuneACCESS table is served through TCRdb, limited to in-frame sequences with V and J called. Missing clones are a known gap in these copies; in checked studies unresolved V genes cover under half, and the rest lacks a known reason. The sample table contains roughly 500,000 clones; only one count was recorded for about 85% of them. Together, the top ten hold 8.3% of the sample. Sample: PBMCs or T cells enriched from blood (not recorded which). The receptor source for this set is a woman aged 55-69 years who had recovered from COVID-19.

Only one count was recorded for this clone. The chain joins TRBV21-1 to TRBJ1-2; the D call TRBD1 from the table was never checked on the DNA. TRBV21-1 is deemed a pseudogene. The CDR3 loop spans 18 amino acids. As DNA, the CDR3 is TGTGCCAGCACCTGGACCAACAGGGGGCTCGTGGGTAACTATGGCTACACCTTC. Encoded protein: CASTWTNRGLVGNYGYTF.

This clone has more than one count but fewer than ten. The chain joins TRBV7-9 to TRBJ2-7; the D gene is possibly TRBD1 (7 bases). This CDR3 region has 14 residues. Germline assignment: CDR1 SEHNR and CDR2 FQNEAQ (reference sequence). Trimming took off 5 bases at V and 4 bases at J, with 15 bases between the two ends. CDR3 amino acids: CASSLGQGGYEQYF. The CDR3 DNA is TGTGCCAGCAGCCTGGGGCAGGGGGGTTACGAGCAGTACTTC.

The rearrangement links TRBV6-5 to TRBJ1-4; 7 bases fit TRBD1. J lost 4 bases, V lost 4 bases, and 6 bases had no gene match. The CDR3 has 15 amino acids. CDR1 and CDR2 from the germline V gene are MNHEY and SVGAGI. The CDR3: CASSSLGTDNEKLFF. CDR3 sequence (DNA): TGTGCCAGCAGTTCACTCGGGACAGATAATGAAAAACTGTTTTTT.

This clone was recorded only once. The chain has TRBV7-8 and TRBJ2-1; the match to TRBD1 covers 7 bases. CDR1 SGHVS and CDR2 FQNEAQ come from the germline V gene. The CDR3 has 16 residues. Trimming took 5 bases from V and 6 from J; bases not matched to a gene: 13. The CDR3 coding sequence is TGTGCCAGCAGCCCCCGACAGGGAGAGATGGCCAATGAGCAGTTCTTC. Translation gives CASSPRQGEMANEQFF.

The CDR3 spells CASSEARAGEGTGNTIYF. CDR3 sequence (DNA): TGTGCCAGCAGTGAGGCTCGTGCAGGGGAAGGAACTGGAAACACCATATATTTT. The V and J genes are TRBV2 and TRBJ1-3, with D possibly being TRBD1 (6 bases). This CDR3 has 18 residues. The germline V and J ends were trimmed by 3 bases and 2 bases, with 20 bases remaining between them. Germline-derived CDR1 and CDR2 are SNHLY and FYNNEI.

This chain connects TRBV6-5 to TRBJ1-1; D remains ambiguous. The germline V gene encodes CDR1 MNHEY and CDR2 SVGAGI. This CDR3 has 15 amino acids. Trimming cost V 0 bases and J 0 bases, with 8 bases left between them. The CDR3 loop reads CASSYSEVMNTEAFF. In nucleotides, the CDR3 is TGTGCCAGCAGTTACTCAGAGGTTATGAACACTGAAGCTTTCTTT.

V is TRBV9 and J is TRBJ2-3; no reliable D call. V was clipped by 0 bases and J by 6 bases, with 11 bases between them. Germline V lookup: CDR1 SGDLS, CDR2 YYNGEE. CDR3 length: 14 amino acids. The chain's CDR3 is CASSVVAGDDTQYF. CDR3 nucleotide sequence: TGTGCCAGCAGCGTAGTAGCCGGTGACGATACGCAGTATTTT. The variable domain in full, with the rest retrieved from reference TRBV9 and TRBJ2-3, is DSGVTQTPKHLITATGQRVTLRCSPRSGDLSVYWYQQSLDQGLQFLIQYYNGEERAKGNILERFSAQQFPDLHSELNLSSLELGDSALYFCASSVVAGDDTQYFGPGTRLTVL.

CDR3 sequence (DNA): TGCGCCAGCAGCTTGGATGGGACAAATCAGCCCCAGCATTTT. It translates to CASSLDGTNQPQHF. This rearrangement joins TRBV5-1 to TRBJ1-5, with a possible D match to TRBD1 (6 bases). The V gene's germline CDR1 is SGHRS and CDR2 YFSETQ. V lost 0 bases to trimming and J lost 4 bases, with 8 bases between them. The CDR3 is 14 residues long.

The chain carries TRBV10-3 and TRBJ1-5, with unresolved D. The CDR3 has 13 amino acids. From germline, CDR1 is ENHRY and CDR2 SYGVKD. The V end was cut by 4 bases, the J end by 5 bases, with 9 bases between. DNA for the CDR3: TGTGCCATCAGTGGTGACACCTATCAGCCCCAGCATTTT. The encoded protein is CAISGDTYQPQHF.

The chain couples TRBV2 to TRBJ2-3; 10 positions match TRBD2. This CDR3 contains 16 residues. After removal of 4 bases from V and 4 bases from J, the junction contained 8 bases not matched to a gene. Looked up from germline, CDR1 is SNHLY and CDR2 is FYNNEI. CDR3 nucleotides: TGTGCCAGCAGTGGAAGCGGGGGGGCCATCGCAGATACGCAGTATTTT. Protein product: CASSGSGGAIADTQYF.

The chain employs TRBV12-3 or TRBV12-4 and TRBJ2-7; D is perhaps TRBD1 (6 bases). V lost 5 bases and J 3 bases, leaving 8 bases between the germline ends. This CDR3 is built from 12 residues. The CDR3, as DNA: TGTGCCAGCAGTGGACAGCTCTACGAGCAGTACTTC. It codes for CASSGQLYEQYF.

V usage is TRBV7-7 and J usage is TRBJ1-3; D remains unclear. In germline, CDR1 is SSHAT, CDR2 FNYEAQ (reference sequence). The CDR3 extends over 17 amino acids. The CDR3 region has the DNA TGTGCTAGCTTCTTAGTCCCCCAGGTGAATGCTGGAAACACCATATATTTT. Its protein is CASFLVPQVNAGNTIYF.

The genes are TRBV19 and TRBJ2-3; TRBD1 matches at 10 bases. After removal of 8 bases from V and 0 bases from J, the junction contained 5 bases not matched to a gene. The length of the CDR3 is 15 residues. Germline CDR1 is LNHDA and CDR2 is SQIVND (reference sequence). CDR3 DNA: TGTGCCAGTCAGGGACAGGGGATAAGCACAGATACGCAGTATTTT. It encodes CASQGQGISTDTQYF.

The rearrangement uses TRBV24-1 and TRBJ2-5, with 10 bases fitting TRBD1. Germline loops: CDR1 KGHDR, CDR2 SFDVKD. The CDR3 runs to 15 residues. Germline trimming cut 6 bases from V and 3 bases from J; bases unmatched to any gene: 6. CDR3 protein: CATSSAGTGEETQYF. CDR3 DNA sequence: TGTGCCACCAGTTCAGCCGGGACAGGGGAAGAGACCCAGTACTTC.

The rearrangement links TRBV5-1 to TRBJ2-3, with 7 bases identical to TRBD2. Germline loops: CDR1 SGHRS, CDR2 YFSETQ. The CDR3 sequence is 16 residues long. J lost 1 base, V lost 0 bases, and 5 bases had no gene match. In DNA, the CDR3 is TGCGCCAGCAGCTTGGAGCGGGGCGGGGGCACAGATACGCAGTATTTT. Translation: CASSLERGGGTDTQYF. The full variable domain, completed using reference TRBV5-1 and TRBJ2-3, is KAGVTQTPRYLIKTRGQQVTLSCSPISGHRSVSWYQQTPGQGLQFLFEYFSETQRNKGNFPGRFSGRQFSNSRSEMNVSTLELGDSALYLCASSLERGGGTDTQYFGPGTRLTVL.

The gene calls are TRBV5-1 and TRBJ2-2; D is undetermined. CDR3 length: 13 residues. V lost 5 bases, J lost 0 bases, and 5 bases lay in between. The germline V gene encodes CDR1 SGHRS and CDR2 YFSETQ. CDR3 nucleotide sequence: TGCGCCAGCAGTTCTACGAACACCGGGGAGCTGTTTTTT. Translating it yields CASSSTNTGELFF.

Here the CDR3 DNA reads TGCAGCGCCCAAACTTTTCAGGGGGTGGTGGGGAACATTCAGTACTTC. It yields the protein CSAQTFQGVVGNIQYF. The V and J genes are TRBV29-1 and TRBJ2-4; 7 bases are a match to TRBD1. Germline CDR1 SQVTM, CDR2 ANQGSEA. The CDR3 covers 16 residues. The V segment lost 7 bases and the J segment 7 bases; nucleotides outside the gene matches: 19.

The chain couples TRBV10-3 to TRBJ2-2; D may be TRBD1 (6 bases). Trimming took 10 bases from V and 0 from J, leaving 18 bases between them. The CDR3 has 16 residues. Germline assignment: CDR1 ENHRY and CDR2 SYGVKD. The DNA for the CDR3 is TGTGCCACCGCAGGGGCCGGGTTCGCGAACACCGGGGAGCTGTTTTTT. Its protein product is CATAGAGFANTGELFF.

This clone was seen only a few times. The chain employs TRBV29-1 and TRBJ2-1, with TRBD2 matching over 13 bases. The CDR3 totals 15 residues. V lost 3 bases, J lost 4 bases, and 3 bases stayed unmatched. In germline, CDR1 is SQVTM, CDR2 ANQGSEA. The CDR3 loop reads CSVEGLAGQYNEQFF. In nucleotides, the CDR3 is TGCAGCGTTGAGGGACTAGCGGGGCAGTACAATGAGCAGTTCTTC.

This chain links TRBV7-9 with TRBJ1-3, with 7 nucleotides matching TRBD1. CDR1 is SEHNR and CDR2 is FQNEAQ in the germline V gene (reference sequence). This CDR3 contains 16 residues. Losses at the gene ends were 3 bases for V and 3 bases for J; bases not matched to a gene: 8. The DNA for the CDR3 is TGTGCCAGCAGCTTTATGACAGGGATAATTGGAAACACCATATATTTT. This translates into CASSFMTGIIGNTIYF. Drawing the rest from reference TRBV7-9 and TRBJ1-3, the complete variable domain is DTGVSQNPRHKITKRGQNVTFRCDPISEHNRLYWYRQTLGQGPEFLTYFQNEAQLEKSRLLSDRFSAERPKGSFSTLEIQRTEQGDSAMYLCASSFMTGIIGNTIYFGEGSWLTVV.

V gene TRBV19 combines with J gene TRBJ1-4; D might be TRBD1 (6 bases). CDR1 is LNHDA, CDR2 SQIVND, per germline (reference sequence). There are 15 residues in the CDR3. V gave up 2 bases and J gave up 3 bases, with 10 bases separating them. The CDR3 protein is CASSIQGTSNEKLFF. The CDR3 nucleotides read TGTGCCAGTAGTATACAGGGGACCTCTAATGAAAAACTGTTTTTT.

This chain connects TRBV6-4 to TRBJ2-7, with a possible D match to TRBD1 (6 bases). This CDR3 spans 14 amino acids. Germline V gene data show CDR1 as MRHNA and CDR2 as SNTAGT. Trimming removed 3 bases at V and 7 bases at J, with 16 bases between. This chain's CDR3 is CASSEPKQGEEQYV. The CDR3 region has the DNA TGTGCCAGCAGTGAGCCCAAACAGGGTGAAGAGCAGTACGTC.

This clone turned up a few times. The rearrangement joins TRBV27 to TRBJ2-1, with 13 bases that match TRBD2. This CDR3 is 16 amino acids long. V lost 8 bases to trimming and J lost 4 bases; unmatched junction nucleotides: 8. Germline lookup yields CDR1 MNHEY and CDR2 SMNVEV (reference sequence). Written as DNA, the CDR3 is TGTGCCAGCGGACGGACTAGCGGGGGCCAATACAATGAGCAGTTCTTC. Translated, it gives CASGRTSGGQYNEQFF.

This clone has just a few counts. The J gene is TRBJ1-5, the V gene TRBV12-3 or TRBV12-4, with 8 positions matching TRBD1. The CDR3 runs to 13 residues. With 6 bases clipped from V and 7 bases from J, the junction kept 5 bases outside the gene matches. The CDR3 DNA reads as TGTGCCAGCAGATCCGGACAGGGACAGCCCCAGCATTTT. Encoded protein: CASRSGQGQPQHF.

The chain carries TRBV3-1 (or the pseudogene TRBV3-2) and TRBJ2-7; tentative D call: TRBD2 (5 bases). V lost 3 bases and J 3 bases, leaving 9 bases between the germline ends. The CDR3 runs 13 residues. CDR1 and CDR2 (germline): LGHDT, YNNKEL (reference sequence). CDR3 sequence (DNA): TGTGCCAGCAGCCAGGGCACTAGCTACGAGCAGTACGTC. It codes for CASSQGTSYEQYV.

The rearrangement links TRBV29-1 to TRBJ2-3; 7 bases are shared with TRBD1. The junction had 11 bases not matched to a gene; V was cut back by 6 bases and J by 2 bases. The CDR3 is 15 residues long. The V gene's germline CDR1 is SQVTM and CDR2 ANQGSEA. The CDR3 coding sequence is TGCAGCGTCGTTACAGGGGACCCTTACACAGATACGCAGTATTTT. The encoded protein is CSVVTGDPYTDTQYF.

The V gene is TRBV24-1, the J gene TRBJ2-1; TRBD2 agrees at 9 bases. Germline CDR1 KGHDR, CDR2 SFDVKD. V was pared by 3 bases and J by 10 bases, with 9 bases of the junction left unmatched. CDR3 length: 15 amino acids. As DNA, the CDR3 is TGTGCCACCAGTGATCCTAGCGGGGCTAGGGAGGAGCAGTTCTTC. It translates to CATSDPSGAREEQFF.

The rearrangement uses TRBV7-9 and TRBJ1-2, with TRBD1 matching over 7 bases. CDR1 is SEHNR, CDR2 FQNEAQ, per germline (reference sequence). With 5 bases clipped from V and 3 bases from J, the junction kept 12 bases outside the gene matches. The CDR3 runs 16 residues. CDR3 bases: TGTGCCAGCAGCCGCGGGACAGCTGTATGGGACTATGGCTACACCTTC. Translated, it gives CASSRGTAVWDYGYTF.

The V gene is TRBV19, the J gene TRBJ2-6, with D possibly matching TRBD2 (6 bases). V was pared by 3 bases and J by 2 bases, with 14 bases between. The germline V gene encodes CDR1 LNHDA and CDR2 SQIVND (reference sequence). The CDR3 covers 17 residues. The CDR3 sequence is CASSMKASGAGANVLTF. In nucleotides, the CDR3 is TGTGCCAGTAGTATGAAAGCATCGGGGGCTGGGGCCAACGTCCTGACTTTC. The whole variable domain, filled in from reference TRBV19 and TRBJ2-6, reads DGGITQSPKYLFRKEGQNVTLSCEQNLNHDAMYWYRQDPGQGLRLIYYSQIVNDFQKGDIAEGYSVSREKKESFPLTVTSAQKNPTAFYLCASSMKASGAGANVLTFGAGSRLTVL.

This clone has only a few counts. The CDR3 nucleotides read TGTGCCAGCAGCGCACAAATGAAGAACACCGGGGAGCTGTTTTTT. This translates into CASSAQMKNTGELFF. This chain connects TRBV9 to TRBJ2-2; no firm D call. In germline, CDR1 is SGDLS, CDR2 YYNGEE. The V end was cut by 3 bases, the J end by 1 base, with 10 bases between. This CDR3 has 15 amino acids. Complete variable domain (other parts from reference TRBV9 and TRBJ2-2): DSGVTQTPKHLITATGQRVTLRCSPRSGDLSVYWYQQSLDQGLQFLIQYYNGEERAKGNILERFSAQQFPDLHSELNLSSLELGDSALYFCASSAQMKNTGELFFGEGSRLTVL.

The V call is TRBV15, the J call TRBJ2-5; D possibly corresponds to TRBD1 (6 bases). The germline gives CDR1 LNHNV, CDR2 YYDKDF (reference sequence). The V and J ends lost 5 bases and 1 base respectively, with 11 bases between them. The length of the CDR3 is 14 residues. The chain's CDR3 is CATSQGQIQETQYF. CDR3 DNA sequence: TGTGCCACCAGCCAAGGACAGATCCAAGAGACCCAGTACTTC. The complete variable domain, with remaining parts taken from reference TRBV15 and TRBJ2-5, reads DAMVIQNPRYQVTQFGKPVTLSCSQTLNHNVMYWYQQKSSQAPKLLFHYYDKDFNNEADTPDNFQSRRPNTSFCFLDIRSPGLGDTAMYLCATSQGQIQETQYFGPGTRLLVL.

Only one count was recorded for this clone. V gene TRBV24-1 combines with J gene TRBJ2-2, with 8 positions matching TRBD1. The germline CDR1 and CDR2 sequences are KGHDR and SFDVKD. The CDR3 runs 17 residues. J gave up 0 bases and V 5 bases, and 7 bases lay outside the gene matches. The CDR3 coding sequence is TGTGCCACCAGTGGCTTTGGGACAGGCGCGAACACCGGGGAGCTGTTTTTT. Its translation is CATSGFGTGANTGELFF.